This T cell receptor beta chain came from a study of OX40 agonist ivuxolimab in advanced cancers. Study context: Head and neck, renal cell, melanoma or hepatocellular carcinoma were the cancers that dose-escalation patients had. Broader study findings: By week 6 at 0.1 to 3.0 mg/kg, blood CD4+ and CD8+ T cells had expanded clonally. Undetermined was the antigen specificity of the expanded peripheral T cells.

The study sampled blood at baseline, cycle 4 day 1, and cycle 7 day 1. Repertoires were generated with immunoSEQ multiplex PCR, while TCRdb's copy carries only in-frame clones and drops some. The data show about 88,000 clones, around 85% seen once. Note on this clone: What it binds is not known.

The sequencing used CD4+ or CD8+ T cells sorted from blood, collected in a trial of the OX40 agonist ivuxolimab. This receptor was obtained from an adult with an advanced solid tumor such as melanoma, head and neck, liver or kidney cancer.

The CDR3, as DNA: TGTGCCATCAGGGGGTCAGACAGGGGCTACACAGATACGCAGTATTTT. The encoded protein is CAIRGSDRGYTDTQYF. The chain uses TRBV10-3 and TRBJ2-3; 8 positions agree with TRBD1. J lost 2 bases, V lost 6 bases, and 10 bases had no gene match. The CDR3 extends over 16 amino acids. Per germline, CDR1 ENHRY and CDR2 SYGVKD.